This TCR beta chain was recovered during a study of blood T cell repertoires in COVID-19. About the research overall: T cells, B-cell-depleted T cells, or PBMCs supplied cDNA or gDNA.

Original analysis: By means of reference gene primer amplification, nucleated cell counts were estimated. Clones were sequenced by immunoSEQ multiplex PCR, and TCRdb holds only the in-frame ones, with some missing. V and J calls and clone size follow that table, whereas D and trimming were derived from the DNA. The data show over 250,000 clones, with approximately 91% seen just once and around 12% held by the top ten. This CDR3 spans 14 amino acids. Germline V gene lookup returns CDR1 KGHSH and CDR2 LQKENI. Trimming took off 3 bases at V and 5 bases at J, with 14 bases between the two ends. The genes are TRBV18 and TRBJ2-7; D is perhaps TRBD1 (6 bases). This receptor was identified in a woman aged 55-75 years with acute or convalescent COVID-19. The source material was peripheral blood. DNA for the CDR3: TGTGCCAGCTCACCTTCACAGGGTAATGACGAGCAGTACTTC. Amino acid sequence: CASSPSQGNDEQYF.